This T cell receptor beta chain was sequenced during a study of shared clonotypes between healthy human individuals. Study context: Each donor contributed plates that comprised three CD4 naive, three CD4 memory, two CD8 naive and one CD8 memory.

Assay: immunoSEQ multiplex PCR; the TCRdb copy retains only in-frame clones and omits some. The data show some 1,100,000 clones, around three quarters seen once. Worth noting for this clone: Its antigen is as yet unknown.

Donors were healthy HIV-negative adults without recently reported acute infections or vaccinations. Study-wide points: Among a few donors, about 4.6% of naive CD4 clonotypes were found in common.

Material for sequencing was memory CD4+ T cells from PBMCs. The sample's subset: CD45RA-negative fraction. The clonotype was recovered from a man younger than 30 in good health. Some clones in this sample may be carry-over from other donors' samples.

This chain's CDR3 is CASTLAGGPFTDTQYF. The CDR3 nucleotides are TGTGCCAGCACACTAGCGGGAGGGCCATTCACAGATACGCAGTATTTT. The gene calls are TRBV11-2 and TRBJ2-3; 13 nucleotides line up with TRBD2. Germline CDR1 reads SGHAT; CDR2 reads FQNNGV. J lost 2 bases, V lost 7 bases, and 6 bases had no gene match. The CDR3 sequence is 16 residues long.